This passage covers 12 T cell receptor beta chains from one sample sequenced in a study of shared clonotypes between healthy human individuals. Here immunoSEQ multiplex PCR was the method, and the copy in TCRdb shows in-frame clones only, minus some. This table has 2 million to 3 million clones, around nine tenths appearing once. Sequencing was performed on naive CD4+ T cells sorted from blood. The subset denotes: CD45RA+ positively selected. The receptors originated from a man between 18 and 29 years old in good health.

Notes on this clone: Different DNA sequences within this sample yield the same CDR3. The chain recombines TRBV5-1 with TRBJ2-5, with TRBD2 matching over 7 bases. V dropped 0 bases and J dropped 5; count of bases not matched to a gene: 4. Germline CDR1 and CDR2: SGHRS and YFSETQ. The CDR3 consists of 14 residues. The CDR3 sequence: CASSLGSGAETQYF. The CDR3 DNA follows: TGCGCCAGCAGCTTGGGGAGCGGGGCTGAGACCCAGTACTTC.

This sequence joins TRBV6-5 and TRBJ2-4, with 9 bases matching TRBD2. This CDR3 region has 14 residues. Germline CDR1 reads MNHEY; CDR2 reads SVGAGI. V dropped 7 bases and J dropped 8; count of bases not matched to a gene: 9. CDR3 sequence reads: CASKPGLAQDIQYF. CDR3 in DNA: TGTGCCAGCAAGCCGGGACTAGCCCAGGACATTCAGTACTTC.

The V and J genes are TRBV5-1 and TRBJ2-5; D might be TRBD1 (5 bases). Germline assignment: CDR1 SGHRS and CDR2 YFSETQ. This CDR3 spans 16 amino acids. Trimming removed 2 bases from V and 0 bases from J, with 14 bases in between. Here the CDR3 reads CASSLVVGANQETQYF. CDR3 nucleotide sequence: TGCGCCAGCAGCTTAGTGGTAGGGGCCAACCAAGAGACCCAGTACTTC.

The V call is TRBV30, the J call TRBJ2-3, with D uncertain. Trimming stripped 5 bases from V and 4 bases from J, with 13 bases between. This CDR3 contains 13 residues. Germline V CDR1 and CDR2: GTSNPN, SVGIG (reference sequence). In nucleotides, the CDR3 is TGTGCCTGGGCGAGGATCGACGCAGATACGCAGTATTTT. Encoded protein: CAWARIDADTQYF.

The genes are TRBV5-1 and TRBJ1-2; TRBD1 might be the D (5 bases). V lost 4 bases to trimming and J lost 4 bases, with 20 bases between them. The CDR3 is 16 residues long. Germline V gene data show CDR1 as SGHRS and CDR2 as YFSETQ. The CDR3 DNA reads TGCGCCAGCAGCAACCGACCGGACACCGAAACCTATGGCTACACCTTC. Translated: CASSNRPDTETYGYTF.

This clone was seen once. This chain links TRBV19 with TRBJ2-3; 8 bases are shared with TRBD2. The CDR3 is 15 amino acids. CDR1 LNHDA and CDR2 SQIVND come from the germline V gene (reference sequence). Trimming took 6 bases from V and 2 from J; bases not matched to a gene: 7. CDR3 region: CASSFGGAPTDTQYF. For the CDR3, the DNA is TGTGCCAGTAGCTTCGGGGGGGCCCCCACAGATACGCAGTATTTT.

This clone occurred a few times. The V gene is TRBV9, the J gene TRBJ1-1, with D possibly matching TRBD1 (5 bases). Per the germline V gene, CDR1 is SGDLS and CDR2 is YYNGEE. V was shortened by 0 bases and J by 0 bases, with 9 bases between the two germline ends. There are 15 residues in the CDR3. The CDR3 region is CASSVGQQLNTEAFF. The CDR3 DNA follows: TGTGCCAGCAGCGTAGGACAGCAATTGAACACTGAAGCTTTCTTT.

The chain joins TRBV28 to TRBJ1-4; 9 bases match TRBD1. The CDR3 is made up of 14 amino acids. In germline, CDR1 is MDHEN, CDR2 SYDVKM. V lost 5 bases and J lost 5; bases outside the gene matches: 3. The CDR3 DNA sequence: TGTGCCAGCAGTCAGGGACAGGGAAATGAAAAACTGTTTTTT. It translates to CASSQGQGNEKLFF.

V is TRBV30 and J is TRBJ1-5; D gene uncertain. V lost 3 bases, J lost 2 bases, and 8 bases lay in between. The CDR3 is made up of 13 amino acids. Per germline, CDR1 GTSNPN and CDR2 SVGIG (reference sequence). Written as DNA, the CDR3 is TGTGCCTGGAGCTTGTCAGGCAATCAGCCCCAGCATTTT. It specifies CAWSLSGNQPQHF.

The CDR3 here is CASSFPGQSTGKRSYNEQFF. The CDR3 DNA follows: TGCGCCAGCAGCTTCCCGGGACAGTCTACCGGGAAGAGGTCCTACAATGAGCAGTTCTTC. The chain uses TRBV5-1 and TRBJ2-1; 7 bases map to TRBD1. The CDR3 covers 20 residues. With 2 bases clipped from V and 1 base from J, the junction kept 18 bases outside the gene matches. Germline loops: CDR1 SGHRS, CDR2 YFSETQ.

Only one count was recorded for this clone. The rearrangement links TRBV19 to TRBJ1-6; no firm D call. CDR3 length: 12 residues. Trimming pared 1 base from V and 16 bases from J, leaving 11 bases between. Germline CDR1 and CDR2: LNHDA and SQIVND (reference sequence). The CDR3: CASSIVLGELHF. CDR3 DNA: TGTGCCAGTAGTATAGTTCTTGGGGAGCTCCACTTT.

This rearrangement joins TRBV7-9 to TRBJ2-5, with D unclear. Near its end, the DNA agrees better with TRBJ2-7, so the J call may be wrong. The CDR3 extends over 15 amino acids. Germline loops: CDR1 SEHNR, CDR2 FQNEAQ (reference sequence). The CDR3 loop reads CASSLGSARGDEQYF. The DNA for the CDR3 is TGTGCCAGCAGCTTAGGGTCCGCCCGTGGGGACGAGCAGTACTTC.